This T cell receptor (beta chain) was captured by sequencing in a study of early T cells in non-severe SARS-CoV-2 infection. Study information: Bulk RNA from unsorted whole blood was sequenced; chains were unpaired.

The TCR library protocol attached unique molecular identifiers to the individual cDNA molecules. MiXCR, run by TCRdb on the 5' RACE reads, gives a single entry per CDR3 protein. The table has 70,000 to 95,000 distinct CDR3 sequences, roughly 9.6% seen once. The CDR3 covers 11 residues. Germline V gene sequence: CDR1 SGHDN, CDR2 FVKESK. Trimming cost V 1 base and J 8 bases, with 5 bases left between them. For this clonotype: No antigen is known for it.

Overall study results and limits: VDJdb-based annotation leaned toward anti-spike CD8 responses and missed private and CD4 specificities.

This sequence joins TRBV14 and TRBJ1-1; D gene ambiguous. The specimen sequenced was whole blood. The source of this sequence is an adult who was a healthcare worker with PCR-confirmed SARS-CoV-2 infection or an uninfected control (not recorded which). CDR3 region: CASSQVGEAFF. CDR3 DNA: TGTGCCAGCAGCCAAGTTGGGGAAGCTTTCTTT.